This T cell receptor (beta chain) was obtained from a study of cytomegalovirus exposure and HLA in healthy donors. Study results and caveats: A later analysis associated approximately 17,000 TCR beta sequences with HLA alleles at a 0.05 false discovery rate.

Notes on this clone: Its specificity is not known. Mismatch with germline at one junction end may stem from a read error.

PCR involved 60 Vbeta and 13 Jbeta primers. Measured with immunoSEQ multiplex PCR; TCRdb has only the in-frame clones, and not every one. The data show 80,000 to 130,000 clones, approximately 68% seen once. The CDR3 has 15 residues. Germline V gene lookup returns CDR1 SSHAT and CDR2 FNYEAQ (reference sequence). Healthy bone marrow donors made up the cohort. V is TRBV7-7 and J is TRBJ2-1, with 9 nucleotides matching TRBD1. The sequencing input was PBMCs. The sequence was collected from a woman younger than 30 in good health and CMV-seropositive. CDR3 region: CASSLDGTGYNEQFF. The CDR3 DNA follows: TGTGCTAGCAGCTTAGACGGGACAGGGTACAATGAGCAGTTCTTC.